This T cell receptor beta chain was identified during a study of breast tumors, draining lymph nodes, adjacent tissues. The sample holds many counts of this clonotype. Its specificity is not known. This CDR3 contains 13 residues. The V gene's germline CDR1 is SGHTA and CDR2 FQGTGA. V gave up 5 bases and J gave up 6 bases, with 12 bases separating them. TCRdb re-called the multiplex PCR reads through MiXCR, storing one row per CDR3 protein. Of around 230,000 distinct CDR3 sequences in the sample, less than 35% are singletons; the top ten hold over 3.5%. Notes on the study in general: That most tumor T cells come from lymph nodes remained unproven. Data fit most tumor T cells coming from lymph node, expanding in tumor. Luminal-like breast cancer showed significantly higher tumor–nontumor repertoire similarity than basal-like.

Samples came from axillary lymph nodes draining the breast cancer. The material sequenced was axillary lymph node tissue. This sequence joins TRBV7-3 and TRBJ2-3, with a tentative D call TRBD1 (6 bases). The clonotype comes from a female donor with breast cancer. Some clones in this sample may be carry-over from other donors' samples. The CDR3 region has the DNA TGTGCCAGCAGCCCTCAGGGGTCGGATACGCAGTATTTT. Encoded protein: CASSPQGSDTQYF. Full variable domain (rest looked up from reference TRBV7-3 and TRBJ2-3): GAGVSQTPSNKVTEKGKYVELRCDPISGHTALYWYRQSLGQGPEFLIYFQGTGAADDSGLPNDRFFAVRPEGSVSTLKIQRTERGDSAVYLCASSPQGSDTQYFGPGTRLTVL.